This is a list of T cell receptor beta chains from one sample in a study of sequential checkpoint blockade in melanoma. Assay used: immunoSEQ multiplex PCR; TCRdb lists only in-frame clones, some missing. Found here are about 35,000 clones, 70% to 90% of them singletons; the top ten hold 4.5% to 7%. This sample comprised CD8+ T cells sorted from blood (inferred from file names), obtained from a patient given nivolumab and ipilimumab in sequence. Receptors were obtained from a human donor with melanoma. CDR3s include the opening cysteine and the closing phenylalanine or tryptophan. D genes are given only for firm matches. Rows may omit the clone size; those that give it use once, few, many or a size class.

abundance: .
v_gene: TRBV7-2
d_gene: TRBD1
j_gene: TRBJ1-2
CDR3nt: TGTGCCAGCAGCACTGGACAGGGGGTCAATGGCTACACCTTC
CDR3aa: CASSTGQGVNGYTF

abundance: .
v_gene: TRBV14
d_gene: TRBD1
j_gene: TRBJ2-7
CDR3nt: TGTGCCAGCAGCCCAGTGGGGACAGACTCCTACGAGCAGTACTTC
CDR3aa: CASSPVGTDSYEQYF

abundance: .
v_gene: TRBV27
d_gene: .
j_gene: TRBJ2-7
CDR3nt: TGTGCCAGCAGTTTTTCCCCAGCAGGCGAGCAGTACTTC
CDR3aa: CASSFSPAGEQYF

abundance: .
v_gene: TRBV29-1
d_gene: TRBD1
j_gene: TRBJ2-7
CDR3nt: TGCAGCGTTGGATGGACAGGGGAGAACGAGCAGTACTTC
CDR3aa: CSVGWTGENEQYF

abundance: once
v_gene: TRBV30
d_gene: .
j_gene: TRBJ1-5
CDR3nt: TGTGCCTGGAGTGTAATGAGTTCCAATCAGCCCCAGCATTTT
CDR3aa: CAWSVMSSNQPQHF

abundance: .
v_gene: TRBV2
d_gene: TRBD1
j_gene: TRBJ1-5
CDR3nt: TGTGCCAGCTCCGACAGGGTGGGCAATCAGCCCCAGCATTTT
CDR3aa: CASSDRVGNQPQHF

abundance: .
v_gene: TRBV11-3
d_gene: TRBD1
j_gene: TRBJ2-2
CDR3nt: TGTGCCAGCAGCTTAGGGGACAGGAACACCGGGGAGCTGTTTTTT
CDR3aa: CASSLGDRNTGELFF

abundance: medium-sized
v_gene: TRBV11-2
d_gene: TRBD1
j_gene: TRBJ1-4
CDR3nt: TGTGCCAGCAGCTTAGTTGCGGGACAGGGCGCGAGGCTGTTTTTT
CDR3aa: CASSLVAGQGARLFF

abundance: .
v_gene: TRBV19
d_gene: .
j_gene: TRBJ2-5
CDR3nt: TGTGCCACCCTAGGGAAGGGGGGGGCCCAGTACTTC
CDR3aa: CATLGKGGAQYF

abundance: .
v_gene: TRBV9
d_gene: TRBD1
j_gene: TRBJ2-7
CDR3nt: TGTGCCAGCAGCCCTGGACAGGGGAGCTCCTACGAGCAGTACTTC
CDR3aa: CASSPGQGSSYEQYF

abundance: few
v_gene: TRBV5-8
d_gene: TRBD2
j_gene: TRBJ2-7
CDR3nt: TGTGCCAGCAGCTTTGGGACTAGCGACTCCTACGAGCAGTACTTC
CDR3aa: CASSFGTSDSYEQYF

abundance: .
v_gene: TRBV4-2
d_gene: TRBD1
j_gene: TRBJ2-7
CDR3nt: TGTGCCGGCAGCCAAGAACGACAGGGGATGGCCTACGAGCAGTACTTC
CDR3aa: CAGSQERQGMAYEQYF

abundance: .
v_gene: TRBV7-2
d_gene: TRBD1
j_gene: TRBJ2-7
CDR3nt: TGTGCCAGCAGCTTTTATGGGACAGGGCACTACGAGCAGTACTTC
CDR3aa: CASSFYGTGHYEQYF

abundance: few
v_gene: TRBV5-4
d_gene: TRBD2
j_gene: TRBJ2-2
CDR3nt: TGTGCCAGCAGCCAAGCCTTAGCGGGGGGGAACACCGGGGAGCTGTTTTTT
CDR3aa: CASSQALAGGNTGELFF

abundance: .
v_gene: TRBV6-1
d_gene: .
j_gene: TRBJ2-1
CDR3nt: TGTGCCAGCAGTGAAGGCAATGGCTTAGAGCAGTTCTTC
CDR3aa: CASSEGNGLEQFF

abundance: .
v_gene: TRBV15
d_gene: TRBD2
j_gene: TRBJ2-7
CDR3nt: TGTGCCACCAGCAGAGAGGCGGGAGAATCCTACGAGCAGTACTTC
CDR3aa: CATSREAGESYEQYF

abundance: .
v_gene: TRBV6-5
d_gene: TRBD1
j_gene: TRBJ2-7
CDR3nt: TGTGCCAGCAGTTACAGGACAGGCCCCTACGAGCAGTACTTC
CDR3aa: CASSYRTGPYEQYF

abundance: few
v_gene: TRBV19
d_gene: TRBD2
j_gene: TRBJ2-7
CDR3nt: TGTGCCAGTAGCACTAGCGGGCGCTACGAGCAGTACTTC
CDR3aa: CASSTSGRYEQYF

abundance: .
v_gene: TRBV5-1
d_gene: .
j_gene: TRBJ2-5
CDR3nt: TGCGCCAGCAGCTTGGAATACAGCCAAGAGACCCAGTACTTC
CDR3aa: CASSLEYSQETQYF

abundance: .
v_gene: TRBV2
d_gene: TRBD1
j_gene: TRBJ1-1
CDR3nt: TGTGCCAGCACATTCTCAGGGGGCACTGAAGCTTTCTTT
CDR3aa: CASTFSGGTEAFF

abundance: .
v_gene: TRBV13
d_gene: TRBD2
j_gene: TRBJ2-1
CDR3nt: TGTGCCAGCAGCTTAGTGGCGGGAGACTTCAATGAGCAGTTCTTC
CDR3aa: CASSLVAGDFNEQFF

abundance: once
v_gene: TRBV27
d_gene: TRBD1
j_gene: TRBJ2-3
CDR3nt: TGTGCCAGCAGGGAGAGGACAGGGGGATTAGCAGATACGCAGTATTTT
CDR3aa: CASRERTGGLADTQYF

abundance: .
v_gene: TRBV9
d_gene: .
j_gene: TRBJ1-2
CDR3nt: TGTGCCAGCAGTGACACAGGGTACCATGGCTACACCTTC
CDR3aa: CASSDTGYHGYTF

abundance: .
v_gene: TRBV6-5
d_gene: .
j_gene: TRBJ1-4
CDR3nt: TGTGCCAGCAGTTCACCCGGGCGGGGTGGTAATGAAAAACTGTTTTTT
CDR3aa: CASSSPGRGGNEKLFF

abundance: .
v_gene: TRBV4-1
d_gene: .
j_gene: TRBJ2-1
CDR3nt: TGCGCCAGCAGCCAAGATATGTATAATGAGCAGTTCTTC
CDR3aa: CASSQDMYNEQFF

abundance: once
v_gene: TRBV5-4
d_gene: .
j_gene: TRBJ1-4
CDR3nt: TGTGCCAGCAGCTTTGAGCTTCAAGAAAAACTGTTTTTT
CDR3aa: CASSFELQEKLFF

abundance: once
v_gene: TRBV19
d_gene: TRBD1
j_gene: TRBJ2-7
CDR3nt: TGTGCCAGTAGTCCCGGGACAGGGGCCTACGAGCAGTACTTC
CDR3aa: CASSPGTGAYEQYF

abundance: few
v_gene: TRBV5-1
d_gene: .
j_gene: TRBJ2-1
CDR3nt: TGCGCCAGCAGCTATGGAGTTGAGCAGTTCTTC
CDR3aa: CASSYGVEQFF

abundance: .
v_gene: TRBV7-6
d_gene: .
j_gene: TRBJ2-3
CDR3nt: TGTGCCAGCAGCTTATACCGGGACGGCGGGGCAGATACGCAGTATTTT
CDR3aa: CASSLYRDGGADTQYF